The source of this T cell receptor (beta chain) is a study of beta chain features in type 1 diabetes (dated by TCRdb to 2017 to 2018). General notes on the study: No differences in mean age, gender distribution, total cell number or subset yield were found between patients and healthy donors. Across all samples, some 99 million sorted cells were examined, and cell number per subset correlated strongly with RNA yield. The study compared TCRB repertoires of sorted circulating CD4+ T cell subsets between recently diagnosed type 1 diabetes patients and matched healthy donors. Whereas all 28 donors provided naive and central memory subsets, regulatory and stem cell-like memory subsets were isolated from just 8 patients and roughly eight healthy donors.

Broader findings and caveats from the paper: PCR may preferentially amplify shorter templates, but because patient and control samples were amplified and corrected together, any resulting skew would affect both groups equally. Patients with type 1 diabetes made fewer insertions and deleted more nucleotides at VDJ recombination sites, implying thymic rearrangement abnormalities. The naive, central memory and regulatory TCRB repertoires appeared to resemble one another more closely among patients than among healthy donors. Because cDNA was sequenced instead of genomic DNA, highly expressing activated cells could be over-represented, though the groups showed no difference in activation or CD3 levels. Only small numbers of individuals were included in the HLA sub-analyses, which left unresolved whether HLA type had any influence on TCRB rearrangement. A moderate but significant shortening of TCRB CDR3 length was observed in type 1 diabetes patients in all four CD4+ subsets.

All of the isolated RNA was reverse transcribed with the High Capacity cDNA Reverse Transcription Kit, so expressed TCRB transcripts were sequenced. Deep immunoSEQ sequencing was performed on naive, central memory and regulatory T cell samples, with an average of roughly 3.3 million total reads per sample. Sorted cells were lysed in RLT buffer, and RNA was extracted using DNase-treated RNeasy Micro or Mini kits according to cell number. To prevent cross-contamination, each cell subset was processed individually, whereas patient and healthy donor samples were processed jointly. Using the immunoSEQ multiplex PCR, TCRB sequences were amplified from cDNA into 87-bp fragments spanning the CDR3 region. Sequencing of the amplicons was done on the Illumina HiSeq platform. The source study handled its data this way. PCR bias was corrected computationally using synthetic template baselines, and reads within Hamming distance 2 were collapsed, with unmergeable singletons discarded. By aligning reads against IMGT, V, D and J genes, CDR3 length, and insertions or deletions at six rearrangement sites were assigned. Within each subset, clonotype counts were normalized to the number of sorted cells before true diversity and Gini coefficients were calculated with the tcR R package. The overlap coefficient, calculated on TCRB nucleotide sequences, was used to quantify repertoire sharing. As a proxy for the pre-selection repertoire, out-of-frame TCRB sequences from naive cells were analyzed. What TCRdb holds here is the immuneACCESS table cut down to in-frame rearrangements. Part of the clones is not present; checked against another copy, under half of the missing clones reflect an unresolved V gene, and the others are unexplained. V, J and clone size are those of that table, while D and trimming were read from the DNA. This sample lists 350,000 to 450,000 clones; around an eighth were detected once. The leading ten clones occupy approximately 0.01% of the sample.

On this clone: This clone's antigen is unknown. Base qualities are not recorded, but no much larger clone differs from it by a single base.

Each donor gave one peripheral blood draw, approximately 0.11 L on average, collected into heparinised tubes. Naive, central memory, regulatory and stem cell-like memory CD4+ T cells were sorted on a BD FACSAria II using a panel including CD45RO, CCR7, CD25, CD127, CD95 and CD27. A purity above 95% was achieved for all sorted populations. PBMCs were isolated immediately by Lymphoprep density gradient centrifugation and stained directly without culture. So that batch effects would be minimized, each experiment stained and sorted samples in pairs, pairing one healthy donor with one patient. For CDR1 and CDR2, the germline V gene lists SGHRS and YFSETQ. Counted from cysteine to phenylalanine, this CDR3 has 15 amino acids. Only the CDR3 DNA is retained, 45 bases long and in frame from the first base. Relative to germline, V is missing 4 bases and J is missing 3 bases, with 4 bases of the junction outside any gene match.

In this chain, TRBV5-1 is recombined with TRBJ2-2; 9 middle bases align to TRBD1. The sequence derives from a woman in her late teens or twenties with type 1 diabetes. Material for sequencing was naive CD4+ T cells from blood. The sample's cell subset or site label, in plain terms: true naive CD4+ T cells. The DNA sequence is as follows: TGCGCCAGCAGCCCGGGGGACAGGGACACCGGGGAGCTGTTTTTT. Protein translation: CASSPGDRDTGELFF.